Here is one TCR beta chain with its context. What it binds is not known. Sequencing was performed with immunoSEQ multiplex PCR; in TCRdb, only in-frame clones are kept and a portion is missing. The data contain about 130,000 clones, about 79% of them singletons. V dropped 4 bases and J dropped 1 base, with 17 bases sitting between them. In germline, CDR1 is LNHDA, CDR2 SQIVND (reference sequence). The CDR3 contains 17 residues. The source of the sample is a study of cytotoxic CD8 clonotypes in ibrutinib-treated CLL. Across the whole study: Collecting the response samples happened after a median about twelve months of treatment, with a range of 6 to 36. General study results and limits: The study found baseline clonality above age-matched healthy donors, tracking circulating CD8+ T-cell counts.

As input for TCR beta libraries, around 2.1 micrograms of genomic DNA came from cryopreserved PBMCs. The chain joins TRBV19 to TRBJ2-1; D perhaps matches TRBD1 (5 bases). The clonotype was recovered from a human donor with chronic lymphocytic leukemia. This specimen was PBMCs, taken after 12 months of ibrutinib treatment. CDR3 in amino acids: CASSTGPGLGSYNEQFF. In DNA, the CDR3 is TGTGCCAGTAGTACTGGGCCAGGGCTGGGTTCCTACAATGAGCAGTTCTTC. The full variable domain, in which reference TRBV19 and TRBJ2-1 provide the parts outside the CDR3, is DGGITQSPKYLFRKEGQNVTLSCEQNLNHDAMYWYRQDPGQGLRLIYYSQIVNDFQKGDIAEGYSVSREKKESFPLTVTSAQKNPTAFYLCASSTGPGLGSYNEQFFGPGTRLTVL.